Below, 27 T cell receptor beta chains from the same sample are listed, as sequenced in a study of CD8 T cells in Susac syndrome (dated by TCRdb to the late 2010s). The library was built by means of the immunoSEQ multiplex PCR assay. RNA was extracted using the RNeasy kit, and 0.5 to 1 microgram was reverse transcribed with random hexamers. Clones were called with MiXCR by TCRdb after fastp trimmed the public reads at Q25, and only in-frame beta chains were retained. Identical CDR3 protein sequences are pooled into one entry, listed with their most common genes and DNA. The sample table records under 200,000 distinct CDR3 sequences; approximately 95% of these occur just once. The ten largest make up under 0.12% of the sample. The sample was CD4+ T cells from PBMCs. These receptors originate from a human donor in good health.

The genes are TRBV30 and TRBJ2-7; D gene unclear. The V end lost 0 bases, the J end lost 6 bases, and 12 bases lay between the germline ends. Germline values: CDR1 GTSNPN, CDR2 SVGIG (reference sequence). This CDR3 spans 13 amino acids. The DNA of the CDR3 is TGTGCCTGGAGTGTAACCCCCTACGCCGAGCAGTACGTC. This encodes CAWSVTPYAEQYV.

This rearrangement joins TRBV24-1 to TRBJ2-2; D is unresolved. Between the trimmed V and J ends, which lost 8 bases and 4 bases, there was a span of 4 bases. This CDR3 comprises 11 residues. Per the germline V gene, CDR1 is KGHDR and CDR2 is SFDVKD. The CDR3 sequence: CATMGTGELFF. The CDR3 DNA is TGTGCCACCATGGGCACCGGGGAGCTGTTTTTT.

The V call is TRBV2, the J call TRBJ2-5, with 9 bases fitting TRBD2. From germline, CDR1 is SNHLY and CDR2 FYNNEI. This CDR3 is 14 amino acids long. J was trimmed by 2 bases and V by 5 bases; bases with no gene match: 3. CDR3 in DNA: TGTGCCAGCAGTTCCAGCGGGGGGCAAGAGACCCAGTACTTC. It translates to CASSSSGGQETQYF. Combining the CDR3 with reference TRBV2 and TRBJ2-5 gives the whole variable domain EPEVTQTPSHQVTQMGQEVILRCVPISNHLYFYWYRQILGQKVEFLVSFYNNEISEKSEIFDDQFSVERPDGSNFTLKIRSTKLEDSAMYFCASSSSGGQETQYFGPGTRLLVL.

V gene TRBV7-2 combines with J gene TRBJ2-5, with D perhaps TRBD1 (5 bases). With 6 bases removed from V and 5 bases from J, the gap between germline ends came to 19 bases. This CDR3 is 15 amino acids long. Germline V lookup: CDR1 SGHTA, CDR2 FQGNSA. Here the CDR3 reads CASSVQRGPGETQYF. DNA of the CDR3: TGTGCCAGCAGTGTGCAAAGGGGCCCAGGGGAGACCCAGTACTTC. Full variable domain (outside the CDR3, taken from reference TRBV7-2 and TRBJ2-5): GAGVSQSPSNKVTEKGKDVELRCDPISGHTALYWYRQSLGQGLEFLIYFQGNSAPDKSGLPSDRFSAERTGGSVSTLTIQRTQQEDSAVYLCASSVQRGPGETQYFGPGTRLLVL.

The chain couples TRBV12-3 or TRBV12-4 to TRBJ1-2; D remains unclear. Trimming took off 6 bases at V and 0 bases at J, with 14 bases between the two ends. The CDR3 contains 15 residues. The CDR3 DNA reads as TGTGCCAGCAGCGGGAACCCCCAGGCTAACTATGGCTACACCTTC. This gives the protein CASSGNPQANYGYTF.

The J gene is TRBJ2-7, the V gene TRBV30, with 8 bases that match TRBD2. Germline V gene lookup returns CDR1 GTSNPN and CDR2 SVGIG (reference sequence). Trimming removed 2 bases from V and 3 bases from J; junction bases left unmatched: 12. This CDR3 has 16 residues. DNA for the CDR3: TGTGCCTGGAGTCACCACCCAACTAGCGGACACTACGAGCAGTACGTC. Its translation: CAWSHHPTSGHYEQYV.

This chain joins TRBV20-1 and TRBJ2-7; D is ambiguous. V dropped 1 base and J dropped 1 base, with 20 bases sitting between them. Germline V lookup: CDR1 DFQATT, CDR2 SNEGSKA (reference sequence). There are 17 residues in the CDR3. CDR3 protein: CSARGLSRAEYSYEQYF. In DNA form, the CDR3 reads TGCAGTGCTAGAGGTCTAAGTCGGGCGGAATATTCCTACGAGCAGTACTTC.

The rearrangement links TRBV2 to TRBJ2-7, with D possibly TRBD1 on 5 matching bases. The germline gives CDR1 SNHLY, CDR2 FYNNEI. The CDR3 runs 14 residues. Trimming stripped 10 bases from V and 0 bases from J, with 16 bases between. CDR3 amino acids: CATLLDTSSYEQYF. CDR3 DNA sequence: TGTGCCACCCTCCTGGACACCAGCTCCTACGAGCAGTACTTC.

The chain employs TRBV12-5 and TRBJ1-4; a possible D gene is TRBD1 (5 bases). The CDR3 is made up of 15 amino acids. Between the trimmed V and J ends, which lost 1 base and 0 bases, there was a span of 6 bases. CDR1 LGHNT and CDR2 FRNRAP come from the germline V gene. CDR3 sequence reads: CASGLGQTTNEKLFF. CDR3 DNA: TGTGCTAGTGGTTTGGGACAGACAACTAATGAAAAACTGTTTTTT.

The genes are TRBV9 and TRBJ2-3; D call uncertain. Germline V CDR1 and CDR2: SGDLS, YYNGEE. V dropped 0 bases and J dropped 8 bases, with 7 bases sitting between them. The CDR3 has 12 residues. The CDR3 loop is CASSVEGRTQYF. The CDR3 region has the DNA TGTGCCAGCAGCGTAGAAGGCCGTACGCAGTATTTT.

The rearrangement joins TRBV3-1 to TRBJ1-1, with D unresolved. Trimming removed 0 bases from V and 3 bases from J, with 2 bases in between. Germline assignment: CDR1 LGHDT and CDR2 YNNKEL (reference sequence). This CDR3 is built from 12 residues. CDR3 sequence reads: CASSQDYTEAFF. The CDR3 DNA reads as TGTGCCAGCAGCCAAGATTACACTGAAGCTTTCTTT.

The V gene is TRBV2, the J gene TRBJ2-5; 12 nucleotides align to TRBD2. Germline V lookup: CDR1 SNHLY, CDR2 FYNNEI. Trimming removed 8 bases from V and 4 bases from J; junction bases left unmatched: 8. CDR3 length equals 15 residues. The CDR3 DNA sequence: TGTGCCAGCGCTAAAGGACTAGCGGGGCCAGAGACCCAGTACTTC. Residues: CASAKGLAGPETQYF.

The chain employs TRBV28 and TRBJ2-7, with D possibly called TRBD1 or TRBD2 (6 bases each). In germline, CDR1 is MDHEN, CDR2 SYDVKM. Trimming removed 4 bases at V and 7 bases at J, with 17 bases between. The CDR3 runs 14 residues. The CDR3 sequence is CASSSQGTLTEQYV. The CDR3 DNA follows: TGTGCCAGCAGTTCCCAGGGGACTCTCACTGAGCAGTACGTC.

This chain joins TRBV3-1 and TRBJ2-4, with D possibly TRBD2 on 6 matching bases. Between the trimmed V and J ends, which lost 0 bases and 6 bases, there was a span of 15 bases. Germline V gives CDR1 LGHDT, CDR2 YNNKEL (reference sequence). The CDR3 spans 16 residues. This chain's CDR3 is CASSQDLGGVGNIQYF. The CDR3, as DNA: TGTGCCAGCAGCCAAGATCTCGGCGGGGTCGGAAACATTCAGTACTTC.

The CDR3: CASSFAGDHGYTF. DNA for the CDR3: TGTGCCAGCAGCTTTGCAGGGGACCATGGCTACACCTTC. The V and J genes are TRBV7-2 and TRBJ1-2, with D maybe TRBD1 (6 bases). CDR3 length: 13 residues. With 3 bases removed from V and 6 bases from J, the gap between germline ends came to 11 bases. Germline CDR1 is SGHTA and CDR2 is FQGNSA.

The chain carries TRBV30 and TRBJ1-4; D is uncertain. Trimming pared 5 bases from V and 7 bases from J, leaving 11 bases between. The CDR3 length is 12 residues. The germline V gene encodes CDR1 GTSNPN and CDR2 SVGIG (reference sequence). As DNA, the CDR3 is TGTGCCTGGGGGGATTGGGGTGAAAAACTGTTTTTT. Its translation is CAWGDWGEKLFF. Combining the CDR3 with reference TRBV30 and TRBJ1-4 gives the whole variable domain SQTIHQWPATLVQPVGSPLSLECTVEGTSNPNLYWYRQAAGRGLQLLFYSVGIGQISSEVPQNLSASRPQDRQFILSSKKLLLSDSGFYLCAWGDWGEKLFFGSGTQLSVL.

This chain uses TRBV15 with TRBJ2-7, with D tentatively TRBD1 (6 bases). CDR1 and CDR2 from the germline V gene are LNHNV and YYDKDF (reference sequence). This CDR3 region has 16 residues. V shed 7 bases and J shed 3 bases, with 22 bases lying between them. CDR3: CATTPCRGAPFYEQYV. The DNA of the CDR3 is TGTGCCACCACCCCCTGCAGGGGAGCTCCCTTCTACGAGCAGTACGTC.

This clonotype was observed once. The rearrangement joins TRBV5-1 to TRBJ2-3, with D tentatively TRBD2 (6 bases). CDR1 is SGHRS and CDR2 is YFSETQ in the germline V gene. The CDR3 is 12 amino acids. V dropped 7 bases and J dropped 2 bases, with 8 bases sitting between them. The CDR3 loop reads CASGEATDTQYF. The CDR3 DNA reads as TGCGCCAGCGGGGAGGCCACAGATACGCAGTATTTT.

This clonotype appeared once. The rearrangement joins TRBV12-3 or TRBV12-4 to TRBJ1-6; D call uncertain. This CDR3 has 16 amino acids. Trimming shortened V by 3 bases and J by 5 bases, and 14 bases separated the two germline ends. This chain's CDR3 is CASSFSEPPNNSPLHF. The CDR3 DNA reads TGTGCCAGCAGTTTTAGTGAGCCGCCAAATAATTCACCCCTCCACTTT.

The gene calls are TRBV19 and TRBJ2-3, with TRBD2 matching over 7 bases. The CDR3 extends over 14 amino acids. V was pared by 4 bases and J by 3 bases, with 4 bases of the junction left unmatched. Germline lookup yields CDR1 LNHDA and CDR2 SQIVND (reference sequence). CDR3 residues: CASSTGLVTDTQYF. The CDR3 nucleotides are TGTGCCAGTAGTACCGGACTAGTGACAGATACGCAGTATTTT. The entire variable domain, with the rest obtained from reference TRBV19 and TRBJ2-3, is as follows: DGGITQSPKYLFRKEGQNVTLSCEQNLNHDAMYWYRQDPGQGLRLIYYSQIVNDFQKGDIAEGYSVSREKKESFPLTVTSAQKNPTAFYLCASSTGLVTDTQYFGPGTRLTVL.

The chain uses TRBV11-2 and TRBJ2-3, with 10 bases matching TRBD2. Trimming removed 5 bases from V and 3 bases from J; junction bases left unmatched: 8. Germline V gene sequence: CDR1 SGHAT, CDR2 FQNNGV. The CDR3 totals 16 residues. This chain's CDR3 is CASSRLAGGRTDTQYF. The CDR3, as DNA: TGTGCCAGCAGCCGACTAGCGGGTGGGAGGACAGATACGCAGTATTTT.

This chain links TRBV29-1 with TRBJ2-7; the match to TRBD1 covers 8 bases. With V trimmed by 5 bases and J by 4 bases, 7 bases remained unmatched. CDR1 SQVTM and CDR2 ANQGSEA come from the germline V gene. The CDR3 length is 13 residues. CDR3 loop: CSVPRTGQYEQYF. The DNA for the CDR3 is TGCAGCGTTCCTAGGACAGGGCAGTACGAGCAGTACTTC.

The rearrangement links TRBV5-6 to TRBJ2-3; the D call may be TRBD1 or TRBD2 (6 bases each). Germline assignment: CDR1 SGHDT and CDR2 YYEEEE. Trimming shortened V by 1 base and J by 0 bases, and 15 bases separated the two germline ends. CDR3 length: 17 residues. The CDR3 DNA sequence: TGTGCCAGCAGCTTGAGGGGACTGGACAGTAGCACAGATACGCAGTATTTT. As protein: CASSLRGLDSSTDTQYF. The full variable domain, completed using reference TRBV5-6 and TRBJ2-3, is DAGVTQSPTHLIKTRGQQVTLRCSPKSGHDTVSWYQQALGQGPQFIFQYYEEEERQRGNFPDRFSGHQFPNYSSELNVNALLLGDSALYLCASSLRGLDSSTDTQYFGPGTRLTVL.

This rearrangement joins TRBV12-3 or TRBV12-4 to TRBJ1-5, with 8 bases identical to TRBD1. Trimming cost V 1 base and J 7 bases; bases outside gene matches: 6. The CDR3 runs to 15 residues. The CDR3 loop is CASSLGTGIGQPQHF. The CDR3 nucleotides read TGTGCCAGCAGTTTAGGGACAGGGATCGGGCAGCCCCAGCATTTT.

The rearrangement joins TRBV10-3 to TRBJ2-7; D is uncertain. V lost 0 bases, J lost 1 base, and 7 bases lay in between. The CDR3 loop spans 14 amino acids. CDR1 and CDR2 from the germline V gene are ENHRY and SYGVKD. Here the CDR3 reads CAISESRASYEQYF. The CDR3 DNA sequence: TGTGCCATCAGTGAGTCTAGGGCATCCTACGAGCAGTACTTC.

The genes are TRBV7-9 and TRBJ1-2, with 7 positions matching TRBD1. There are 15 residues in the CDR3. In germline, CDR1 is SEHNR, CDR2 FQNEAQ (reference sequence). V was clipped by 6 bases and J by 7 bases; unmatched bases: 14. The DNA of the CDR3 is TGTGCCAGCAGATCGCCGGGACAGACAATCAGTGGCTACACCTTC. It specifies CASRSPGQTISGYTF. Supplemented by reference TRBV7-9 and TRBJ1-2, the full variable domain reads DTGVSQNPRHKITKRGQNVTFRCDPISEHNRLYWYRQTLGQGPEFLTYFQNEAQLEKSRLLSDRFSAERPKGSFSTLEIQRTEQGDSAMYLCASRSPGQTISGYTFGSGTRLTVV.

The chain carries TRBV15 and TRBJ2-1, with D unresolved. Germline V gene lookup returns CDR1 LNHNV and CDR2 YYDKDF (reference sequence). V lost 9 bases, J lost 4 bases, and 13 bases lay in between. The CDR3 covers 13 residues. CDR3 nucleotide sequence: TGTGCCACTTCAATGCTGGGGTACAATGAGCAGTTCTTC. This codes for CATSMLGYNEQFF.